This entry lists 29 T cell receptor beta chains sequenced from one sample in a study of T cells in Graves' hyperthyroidism and ophthalmopathy (dated by TCRdb to the late 2010s). The receptor library was made with multiplex PCR. Sequencing relied on an Illumina HiSeq 2000. Amplification of TCR beta CDR3 regions was carried out from RNA transcripts. A first-round RT-PCR of the TCR CDR3 used the HTBI primer set with the Qiagen OneStep RT-PCR kit. TCRdb reanalyzed the raw reads on its own, using fastp at Q25 for trimming and MiXCR for clone calling, and kept in-frame beta chains. Rows matching on CDR3 protein sequence are summarized as one entry with the most common DNA and genes. This sample has about 380,000 distinct CDR3 sequences in its table, and around 18% of those were observed once. Over 35% of the sample comes from the top ten. Sequenced material: blood. These receptors originate from a man younger than 35 with Graves' ophthalmopathy.

In this sample, this clonotype turned up a few times. This rearrangement joins TRBV5-1 to TRBJ1-2, with TRBD1 matching 7 bases. Germline CDR1 reads SGHRS; CDR2 reads YFSETQ. Losses at the gene ends were 5 bases for V and 7 bases for J; bases not matched to a gene: 8. The CDR3 covers 13 residues. CDR3 nucleotide sequence: TGCGCCAGCAGTGAAAGAGGGGGCATTGGCTACACCTTC. It translates to CASSERGGIGYTF.

The chain couples TRBV5-1 to TRBJ2-2; TRBD1 might be the D (6 bases). V lost 4 bases to trimming and J lost 5 bases, with 15 bases between them. The CDR3 sequence is 15 residues long. Germline V gene sequence: CDR1 SGHRS, CDR2 YFSETQ. CDR3 bases: TGCGCCAGCAGCCCGGAAGGGGGAAGGACCGGGGAGCTGTTTTTT. Amino acids: CASSPEGGRTGELFF.

The chain uses TRBV20-1 and TRBJ2-1; 8 bases are a match to TRBD2. J gave up 7 bases and V 2 bases, and 7 bases lay outside the gene matches. This CDR3 region has 14 residues. Germline lookup yields CDR1 DFQATT and CDR2 SNEGSKA (reference sequence). Here the CDR3 DNA reads TGCAGTGCTAGATTTGGACTAGCCCATAATGAGCAGTTCTTC. Its protein is CSARFGLAHNEQFF.

The sample holds a few counts of this clonotype. The gene calls are TRBV4-1 and TRBJ2-7; D not certain. CDR3 size: 15 residues. V gave up 1 base and J gave up 1 base, with 11 bases separating them. The germline V gene encodes CDR1 MGHRA and CDR2 YSYEKL. DNA for the CDR3: TGCGCCAGCAGCCAAGTAAGTGGGTCTTCCTACGAGCAGTACTTC. Translating gives CASSQVSGSSYEQYF.

This clonotype occurred many times. This chain joins TRBV7-9 and TRBJ2-5; D possibly corresponds to TRBD2 (7 bases). This CDR3 contains 17 residues. V was shortened by 5 bases and J by 5 bases, with 24 bases between the two germline ends. Germline-derived CDR1 and CDR2 are SEHNR and FQNEAQ (reference sequence). DNA of the CDR3: TGTGCCAGCAGCCCAGGGAGGGGGGGCGACGAGGTGGAGACCCAGTACTTC. This sequence encodes CASSPGRGGDEVETQYF.

In its sample, this clonotype was seen many times. The rearrangement joins TRBV3-1 to TRBJ2-5; D may be TRBD1 (6 bases). The CDR3 runs 16 residues. Per the germline V gene, CDR1 is LGHDT and CDR2 is YNNKEL (reference sequence). The V and J ends lost 0 bases and 1 base respectively, with 12 bases between them. DNA for the CDR3: TGTGCCAGCAGCCAAGATGGTACAGGGCGCCAAGAGACCCAGTACTTC. This codes for CASSQDGTGRQETQYF.

Concerning this clonotype itself: This likely comes from a read error, as the CDR3 has no conserved phenylalanine or tryptophan at its end. The V and J genes are TRBV20-1 and TRBJ1-1; the match to TRBD1 covers 8 bases. Germline CDR1 DFQATT, CDR2 SNEGSKA (reference sequence). Trimming removed 3 bases from V and 0 bases from J; junction bases left unmatched: 3. The CDR3 length is 14 residues. CDR3 DNA: TGCAGTGCTAGGCAGGGGGCTGTGAACACTGAAGCTTTCCTT. As protein: CSARQGAVNTEAFL.

The V gene is TRBV7-9, the J gene TRBJ1-5, with a weak D call TRBD1 (5 bases). Trimming removed 3 bases from V and 2 bases from J, with 14 bases in between. The CDR3 has 16 amino acids. Germline V gene data show CDR1 as SEHNR and CDR2 as FQNEAQ (reference sequence). CDR3 residues: CASSFSGRDGNQPQHF. The CDR3 nucleotides are TGTGCCAGCAGCTTCAGTGGAAGGGACGGCAATCAGCCCCAGCATTTT.

The chain is built from TRBV5-6 and TRBJ2-7; possible D gene TRBD1, 5 bases. Germline lookup yields CDR1 SGHDT and CDR2 YYEEEE. V lost 1 base and J 0 bases, leaving 11 bases between the germline ends. The CDR3 sequence is 15 residues long. Written as DNA, the CDR3 is TGTGCCAGCAGCTTGTCGCCAGGGTCCTCCTACGAGCAGTACTTC. Protein: CASSLSPGSSYEQYF.

This clonotype was observed many times. The rearrangement links TRBV5-1 to TRBJ2-2; TRBD1 matches 11 bases. With V trimmed by 0 bases and J by 6 bases, 4 bases remained unmatched. Germline CDR1 reads SGHRS; CDR2 reads YFSETQ. CDR3 size: 16 residues. CDR3 sequence (DNA): TGCGCCAGCAGCTTGGCCCCGGGACAGGGGGCCGGGGAGCTGTTTTTT. Residues: CASSLAPGQGAGELFF.

This clonotype showed up many times. The rearrangement uses TRBV27 and TRBJ1-1; TRBD1 might be the D (5 bases). Deletions cut 0 bases from V and 1 base from J, with 9 bases between. The CDR3 loop spans 15 amino acids. The V gene's germline CDR1 is MNHEY and CDR2 SMNVEV (reference sequence). The DNA for the CDR3 is TGTGCCAGCAGTTTATCGGGGCAGTCGAACACTGAAGCTTTCTTT. It encodes CASSLSGQSNTEAFF.

In this sample, this clonotype turned up a few times. The V and J genes are TRBV24-1 and TRBJ2-5; possibly TRBD2 for D (7 bases). The CDR3 has 14 residues. Per the germline V gene, CDR1 is KGHDR and CDR2 is SFDVKD. Trimming left V 9 bases short and J 6 bases short, with 19 bases between. The CDR3 protein is CATSSEGGMKTQYF. CDR3 in DNA: TGTGCCACCTCCTCCGAGGGGGGGATGAAGACCCAGTACTTC.

This clonotype has only a few counts. The genes are TRBV10-1 and TRBJ2-5; D is undetermined. Germline V gene sequence: CDR1 WNHNN, CDR2 SYGVQD (reference sequence). This CDR3 region has 13 residues. Deletions cut 0 bases from V and 5 bases from J, with 7 bases between. The CDR3 region is CASSESELETQYF. The CDR3 region has the DNA TGCGCCAGCAGTGAGTCGGAGTTGGAGACCCAGTACTTC.

This clonotype was counted ten times or more. This rearrangement joins TRBV12-3 or TRBV12-4 to TRBJ1-1; no clear D gene. Trimming removed 6 bases at V and 3 bases at J, with 17 bases between. This CDR3 has 15 amino acids. The CDR3 spells CASSPAGFEYTEAFF. CDR3 sequence (DNA): TGTGCCAGCAGCCCTGCGGGCTTTGAGTACACTGAAGCTTTCTTT.

This clonotype has ten or more counts. Here the CDR3 DNA reads TGTGCCAGCAGCGTTGCGTGGGGCAGGACTGAAGCTTTCTTT. It specifies CASSVAWGRTEAFF. J is TRBJ1-1 and V is TRBV5-8; tentative D call: TRBD1 (5 bases). The CDR3 length is 14 residues. Germline lookup yields CDR1 SGHTS and CDR2 YDEGEE. Trimming stripped 4 bases from V and 5 bases from J, with 15 bases between.

The V gene is TRBV10-3, the J gene TRBJ1-2; 8 bases match TRBD1. Trimming cost V 10 bases and J 1 base; bases outside gene matches: 11. Germline V gene data show CDR1 as ENHRY and CDR2 as SYGVKD. CDR3 length: 15 amino acids. This CDR3 is CATVDRDPRNYGYTF. CDR3 DNA sequence: TGTGCCACCGTGGACAGGGACCCACGTAACTATGGCTACACCTTC.

This clonotype was counted ten times or more. The V call is TRBV11-2, the J call TRBJ1-1; D gene uncertain. Germline-derived CDR1 and CDR2 are SGHAT and FQNNGV. Trimming took 3 bases from V and 2 from J, leaving 13 bases between them. CDR3 length equals 15 residues. Here the CDR3 DNA reads TGTGCCAGCAGCTTTTATAGTCTCGACAACACTGAAGCTTTCTTT. This translates into CASSFYSLDNTEAFF.

The chain carries TRBV29-1 and TRBJ1-1; D may be TRBD1 (5 bases). With 7 bases removed from V and 3 bases from J, the gap between germline ends came to 15 bases. Germline lookup yields CDR1 SQVTM and CDR2 ANQGSEA. CDR3 length: 13 residues. The CDR3 sequence: CSGHGGWDTEAFF. The CDR3 region has the DNA TGCAGCGGCCACGGGGGGTGGGACACTGAAGCTTTCTTT.

Ten or more counts support this clonotype. The V call is TRBV12-3 or TRBV12-4, the J call TRBJ2-7; the D call may be TRBD1 or TRBD2 (5 bases each). V lost 2 bases and J lost 0, with 8 bases in between. The CDR3 consists of 14 residues. In DNA, the CDR3 is TGTGCCAGCAGTTTATCGGGACCCTCCTACGAGCAGTACTTC. It translates to CASSLSGPSYEQYF.

Only a few counts were recorded for this clonotype. This chain joins TRBV4-1 and TRBJ2-3; D may be TRBD2 (5 bases). CDR3 length equals 17 residues. CDR1 MGHRA and CDR2 YSYEKL come from the germline V gene. V shed 0 bases and J shed 0 bases, with 13 bases lying between them. CDR3 sequence reads: CASSQDSASPSTDTQYF. In nucleotides, the CDR3 is TGCGCCAGCAGCCAAGATTCGGCTAGCCCAAGCACAGATACGCAGTATTTT.

In its sample, this clonotype was seen many times. The chain couples TRBV12-3 or TRBV12-4 to TRBJ2-5, with 12 bases fitting TRBD2. This CDR3 region has 13 residues. V lost 8 bases and J lost 2; bases outside the gene matches: 0. The CDR3 sequence: CASGTSGQETQYF. Written as DNA, the CDR3 is TGTGCCAGCGGGACTAGCGGGCAAGAGACCCAGTACTTC.

This chain links TRBV6-1 with TRBJ1-1; no reliable D call. V lost 6 bases and J lost 11, with 25 bases in between. The CDR3 runs to 15 residues. Germline values: CDR1 MNHNS, CDR2 SASEGT. This chain's CDR3 is CASRQGDGPHVLAFF. CDR3 sequence (DNA): TGTGCCAGCAGACAAGGAGACGGACCGCACGTGTTGGCTTTCTTT.

This clonotype has at least ten counts. This rearrangement joins TRBV7-3 to TRBJ2-3; D not resolved. Trimming removed 5 bases at V and 6 bases at J, with 15 bases between. In germline, CDR1 is SGHTA, CDR2 FQGTGA. The CDR3 length is 14 residues. The CDR3 protein is CASSLGPVMDTQYF. The CDR3 coding sequence is TGTGCCAGCAGCCTCGGACCCGTTATGGATACGCAGTATTTT.

The rearrangement joins TRBV7-2 to TRBJ1-2; 12 positions match TRBD1. The CDR3 has 16 residues. V gave up 5 bases and J gave up 7 bases; unmatched junction bases: 11. Germline assignment: CDR1 SGHTA and CDR2 FQGNSA. The chain's CDR3 is CASSPGGQGASTGYTF. CDR3 nucleotide sequence: TGTGCCAGCAGCCCTGGGGGACAGGGGGCGTCGACTGGCTACACCTTC.

This clonotype was seen more than once but under ten times. J is TRBJ1-3 and V is TRBV12-5; 7 bases align to TRBD1. Trimming took 3 bases from V and 4 from J; bases not matched to a gene: 6. Germline CDR1 reads LGHNT; CDR2 reads FRNRAP. The CDR3 runs 15 residues. This chain's CDR3 is CASGFQTGTGNTIYF. In nucleotides, the CDR3 is TGTGCTAGTGGTTTCCAGACAGGGACCGGAAACACCATATATTTT. Using reference TRBV12-5 and TRBJ1-3 for the parts outside the CDR3, the full variable domain is DARVTQTPRHKVTEMGQEVTMRCQPILGHNTVFWYRQTMMQGLELLAYFRNRAPLDDSGMPKDRFSAEMPDATLATLKIQPSEPRDSAVYFCASGFQTGTGNTIYFGEGSWLTVV.

This clonotype was seen many times. CDR3 coding DNA: TGTGCCAGCAGTTTAACAGGGAGGGACACTGAAGCTTTCTTT. Amino acid sequence: CASSLTGRDTEAFF. The rearrangement uses TRBV12-3 or TRBV12-4 and TRBJ1-1; perhaps TRBD1 as D (6 bases). The CDR3 totals 14 residues. With 2 bases removed from V and 3 bases from J, the gap between germline ends came to 10 bases.

The V call is TRBV6-1, the J call TRBJ2-3; 8 nucleotides align to TRBD2. V shed 5 bases, J shed 0 bases, and the junction held 10 bases outside the gene matches. This CDR3 is built from 17 residues. CDR1 is MNHNS and CDR2 is SASEGT in the germline V gene. The CDR3 region is CASSFPRGGISTDTQYF. DNA of the CDR3: TGTGCCAGCAGTTTCCCCCGGGGGGGGATAAGCACAGATACGCAGTATTTT.

The chain is built from TRBV6-5 and TRBJ1-5, with D hard to call. V shed 0 bases and J shed 3 bases, with 15 bases lying between them. There are 17 residues in the CDR3. In germline, CDR1 is MNHEY, CDR2 SVGAGI. In nucleotides, the CDR3 is TGTGCCAGCAGTTACTCGATGGTGCCCGGGGACAATCAGCCCCAGCATTTT. This translates into CASSYSMVPGDNQPQHF.

This clonotype was detected many times. The chain combines TRBV11-2 with TRBJ1-1, with D possibly being TRBD1 (5 bases). This CDR3 comprises 17 residues. The germline V gene encodes CDR1 SGHAT and CDR2 FQNNGV. Trimming shortened V by 4 bases and J by 1 base, and 19 bases separated the two germline ends. The CDR3 DNA is TGTGCCAGCAGCTCCCGACTGGAGGGGTTTCGGAACACTGAAGCTTTCTTT. Its protein product is CASSSRLEGFRNTEAFF.